This T cell receptor (beta chain) was documented in a study of CD8+CD57+ T cells in acquired aplastic anemia. Germline CDR1 and CDR2: SGDLS and YYNGEE. This CDR3 is 13 amino acids long. V lost 4 bases and J lost 7, with 11 bases in between. TCR beta VDJ combinations and CDR3 sequences were profiled from genomic DNA. Each CDR3 protein gets one entry after TCRdb re-called the reads with MiXCR. The sample contains some 280,000 distinct CDR3 sequences, roughly 50% of which appear only once. The TCR sequence derives from a human donor with severe aplastic anemia or a healthy control (not recorded which). The sample consisted of sorted CD4+, CD8+, or CD8+CD57+ T cells (not recorded which) from PBMCs. This rearrangement joins TRBV9 to TRBJ2-2, with D perhaps TRBD1 (5 bases). The CDR3 spells CASSTQGDGELFF. CDR3 sequence (DNA): TGTGCCAGCAGCACCCAAGGGGACGGGGAGCTGTTTTTT.